This T cell receptor beta chain is drawn from a study of cytomegalovirus exposure and HLA in healthy donors. Overall study findings and caveats: A later analysis showed that HLA-associated TCR beta chains had undergone more clonal expansion than equally common others. A later analysis showed TCR association rates differing by HLA locus, peaking at DRB1 and lowest at HLA-C.

The germline CDR1 and CDR2 sequences are SEHNR and FQNEAQ (reference sequence). The CDR3 sequence is 13 residues long. Deletions cut 1 base from V and 9 bases from J, with 12 bases between. Points on this clone: Its target is not known.

A multiplex PCR was run with 60 Vbeta primers and 13 Jbeta primers. Produced via immunoSEQ multiplex PCR; TCRdb's table is partial and in-frame only. The data show under 200,000 clones, approximately 78% seen once. Input material: PBMCs. V gene TRBV7-9 combines with J gene TRBJ2-5, with no clear D. This TCR came from a woman aged 18-35 years in good health and CMV-seronegative. The CDR3 nucleotides are TGTGCCAGCAGCTTAGTCCGAGAGGATGCCCAGTACTTC. This sequence encodes CASSLVREDAQYF.